This passage covers 13 T cell receptor beta chains from one sample sequenced in a study of blood T cell repertoires in COVID-19. The repertoire was sequenced with immunoSEQ multiplex PCR; TCRdb's copy has only in-frame clones and lacks some. The sample lists about 100,000 clones, roughly 92% occurring once. The material sequenced was peripheral blood. These receptor sequences come from a woman in her fifties or sixties with COVID-19, enrolled during active disease.

The rearrangement links TRBV11-3 to TRBJ2-1; TRBD2 matches at 15 bases. Germline CDR1 reads SGHNT; CDR2 reads YENEEA. The J segment lost 5 bases and the V segment lost 5 bases, leaving 7 bases of the junction unmatched. This CDR3 spans 17 amino acids. CDR3 protein: CASSPPGLAGGNNEQFF. CDR3 DNA: TGTGCCAGCAGCCCGCCGGGACTAGCGGGGGGAAACAATGAGCAGTTCTTC. The full variable domain, completed using reference TRBV11-3 and TRBJ2-1, is EAGVVQSPRYKIIEKKQPVAFWCNPISGHNTLYWYLQNLGQGPELLIRYENEEAVDDSQLPKDRFSAERLKGVDSTLKIQPAELGDSAVYLCASSPPGLAGGNNEQFFGPGTRLTVL.

V is TRBV28 and J is TRBJ1-5; 7 bases match TRBD1. The germline CDR1 and CDR2 sequences are MDHEN and SYDVKM. J was trimmed by 11 bases and V by 5 bases; bases with no gene match: 12. The CDR3 contains 14 residues. CDR3 in amino acids: CASSLQWTGPTQHF. The CDR3 nucleotides read TGTGCCAGCAGTCTACAATGGACAGGTCCAACCCAGCATTTT.

The V and J genes are TRBV2 and TRBJ1-2, with 8 bases fitting TRBD1. The CDR3 is 14 residues long. V was pared by 7 bases and J by 1 base, with 5 bases of the junction left unmatched. Looked up from germline, CDR1 is SNHLY and CDR2 is FYNNEI. The DNA of the CDR3 is TGTGCCAGCAACCCGGGACAGGTTAACTATGGCTACACCTTC. As protein: CASNPGQVNYGYTF.

V usage is TRBV5-4 and J usage is TRBJ2-3, with 9 bases aligning to TRBD2. The CDR3 is made up of 16 amino acids. V was pared by 4 bases and J by 0 bases, with 6 bases of the junction left unmatched. Germline loops: CDR1 SGHNT, CDR2 YYREEE (reference sequence). CDR3: CASSRGRDPSTDTQYF. The CDR3 DNA reads TGTGCCAGCAGCCGCGGGAGGGACCCTAGCACAGATACGCAGTATTTT.

The rearrangement links TRBV3-1 (or the pseudogene TRBV3-2) to TRBJ1-5; tentative D call: TRBD1 (6 bases). CDR1 and CDR2 from the germline V gene are LGHDT and YNNKEL (reference sequence). V was shortened by 4 bases and J by 4 bases, with 11 bases between the two germline ends. This CDR3 is 14 amino acids long. The DNA for the CDR3 is TGTGCCAGCAGCCTCCAGGGGCTTAATCAGCCCCAGCATTTT. This codes for CASSLQGLNQPQHF.

The chain couples TRBV15 to TRBJ1-5, with a possible D match to TRBD1 (6 bases). V was clipped by 4 bases and J by 4 bases, with 14 bases between them. The CDR3 spans 15 residues. In germline, CDR1 is LNHNV, CDR2 YYDKDF (reference sequence). The CDR3 bases are TGTGCCACCAGCACCCTGGACAGATTTAATCAGCCCCAGCATTTT. This gives the protein CATSTLDRFNQPQHF.

The chain employs TRBV19 and TRBJ1-1, with D maybe TRBD1 (6 bases). Germline V CDR1 and CDR2: LNHDA, SQIVND (reference sequence). This CDR3 has 13 amino acids. V lost 8 bases to trimming and J lost 5 bases, with 15 bases between them. CDR3 residues: CASREGRGTEAFF. For the CDR3, the DNA is TGTGCCAGTCGTGAGGGTAGGGGGACTGAAGCTTTCTTT.

The genes are TRBV4-2 and TRBJ2-7, with 7 bases lining up with TRBD1. J lost 2 bases, V lost 0 bases, and 7 bases had no gene match. This CDR3 comprises 16 residues. Germline CDR1 is LGHNA and CDR2 is YNFKEQ. The DNA of the CDR3 is TGTGCCAGCAGCCAAGATTTCGGACAGGTTACCTACGAGCAGTACTTC. It encodes CASSQDFGQVTYEQYF.

The table lists this clone with a few counts. The rearrangement links TRBV27 to TRBJ1-1; D is ambiguous. The germline V and J ends were trimmed by 6 bases and 6 bases, with 26 bases remaining between them. This CDR3 region has 17 residues. Germline V gene lookup returns CDR1 MNHEY and CDR2 SMNVEV (reference sequence). DNA for the CDR3: TGTGCCAGCAGCCGAGGTGGAGTCCCCATAGTCGGTGCTGAAGCTTTCTTT. Protein sequence: CASSRGGVPIVGAEAFF.

The chain has TRBV28 and TRBJ1-3; perhaps TRBD1 as D (6 bases). Per germline, CDR1 MDHEN and CDR2 SYDVKM. Between the trimmed V and J ends, which lost 11 bases and 0 bases, there was a span of 14 bases. The CDR3 consists of 14 residues. The CDR3 DNA sequence: TGTGCCGCACAGGGCTTGAGCTCTGGAAACACCATATATTTT. Translation gives CAAQGLSSGNTIYF.

A single count supports this clone. The rearrangement links TRBV2 to TRBJ2-2; D uncertain. V was shortened by 4 bases and J by 3 bases, with 6 bases between the two germline ends. CDR3 length: 13 residues. In germline, CDR1 is SNHLY, CDR2 FYNNEI. CDR3 DNA sequence: TGTGCCAGCAGTGTAGAGTACACCGGGGAGCTGTTTTTT. This translates into CASSVEYTGELFF.

This clone is a singleton in its sample. The rearrangement links TRBV12-3 or TRBV12-4 to TRBJ1-3, with D perhaps matching TRBD1 (6 bases). Trimming left V 5 bases short and J 9 bases short, with 14 bases between. This CDR3 spans 13 amino acids. The CDR3 sequence is CASSLPSGVTIYF. DNA for the CDR3: TGTGCCAGCAGTCTTCCCTCAGGGGTCACCATATATTTT.

The chain carries TRBV11-3 and TRBJ1-1; D may be TRBD1 (5 bases). Germline V CDR1 and CDR2: SGHNT, YENEEA. The V gene lost 1 base and the J gene lost 0 bases, with 9 bases spanning the gap. The CDR3 consists of 15 residues. CDR3 sequence (DNA): TGTGCCAGCAGCTTAGTATGGGGCATGAACACTGAAGCTTTCTTT. Its protein product is CASSLVWGMNTEAFF. Looking up the rest from reference TRBV11-3 and TRBJ1-1 gives the full variable domain: EAGVVQSPRYKIIEKKQPVAFWCNPISGHNTLYWYLQNLGQGPELLIRYENEEAVDDSQLPKDRFSAERLKGVDSTLKIQPAELGDSAVYLCASSLVWGMNTEAFFGQGTRLTVV.